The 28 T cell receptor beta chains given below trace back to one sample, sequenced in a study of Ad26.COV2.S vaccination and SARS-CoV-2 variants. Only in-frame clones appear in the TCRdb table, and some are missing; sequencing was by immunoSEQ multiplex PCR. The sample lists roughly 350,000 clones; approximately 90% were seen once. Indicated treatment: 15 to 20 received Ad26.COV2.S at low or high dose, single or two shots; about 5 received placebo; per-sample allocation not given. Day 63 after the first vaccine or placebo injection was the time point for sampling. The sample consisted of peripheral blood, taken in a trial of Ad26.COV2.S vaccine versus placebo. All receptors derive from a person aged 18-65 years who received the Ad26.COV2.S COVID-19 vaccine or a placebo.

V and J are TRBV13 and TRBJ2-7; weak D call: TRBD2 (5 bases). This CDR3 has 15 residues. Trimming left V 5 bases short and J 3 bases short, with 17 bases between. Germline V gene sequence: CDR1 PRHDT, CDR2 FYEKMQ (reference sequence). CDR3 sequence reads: CASSLLRTEVYEQYF. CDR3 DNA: TGTGCCAGCAGCCTTTTAAGGACGGAGGTCTACGAGCAGTACTTC.

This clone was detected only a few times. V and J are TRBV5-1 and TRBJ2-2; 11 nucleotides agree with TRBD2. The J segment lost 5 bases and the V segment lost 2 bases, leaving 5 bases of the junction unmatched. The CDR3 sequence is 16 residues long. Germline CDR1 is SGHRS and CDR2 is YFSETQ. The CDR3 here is CASSLTSGSGTGELFF. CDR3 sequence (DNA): TGCGCCAGCAGCTTAACTAGCGGGAGTGGTACCGGGGAGCTGTTTTTT.

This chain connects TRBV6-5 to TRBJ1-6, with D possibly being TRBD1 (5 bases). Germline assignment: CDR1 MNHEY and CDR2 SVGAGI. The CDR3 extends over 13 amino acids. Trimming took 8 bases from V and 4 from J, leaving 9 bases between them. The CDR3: CASGDSYNSPLHF. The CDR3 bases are TGTGCCAGCGGCGACAGTTATAATTCACCCCTCCACTTT.

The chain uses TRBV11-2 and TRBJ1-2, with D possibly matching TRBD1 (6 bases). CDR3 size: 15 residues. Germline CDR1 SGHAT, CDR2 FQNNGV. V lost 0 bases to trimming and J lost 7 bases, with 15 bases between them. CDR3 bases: TGTGCCAGCAGCTTAGATCCAGAGGGGGGAGGTGGCTACACCTTC. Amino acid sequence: CASSLDPEGGGGYTF.

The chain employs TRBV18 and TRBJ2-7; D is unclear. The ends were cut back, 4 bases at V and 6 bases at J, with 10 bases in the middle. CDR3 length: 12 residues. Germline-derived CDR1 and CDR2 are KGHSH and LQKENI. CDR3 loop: CASSLDHPEQYF. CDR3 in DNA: TGTGCCAGCTCACTCGATCACCCCGAGCAGTACTTC.

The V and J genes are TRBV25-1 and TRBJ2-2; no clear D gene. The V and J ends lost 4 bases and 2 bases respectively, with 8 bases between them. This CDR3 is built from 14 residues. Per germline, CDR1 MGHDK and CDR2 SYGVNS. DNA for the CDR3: TGTGCCAGCAGTGCCCCAATAAACACCGGGGAGCTGTTTTTT. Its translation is CASSAPINTGELFF.

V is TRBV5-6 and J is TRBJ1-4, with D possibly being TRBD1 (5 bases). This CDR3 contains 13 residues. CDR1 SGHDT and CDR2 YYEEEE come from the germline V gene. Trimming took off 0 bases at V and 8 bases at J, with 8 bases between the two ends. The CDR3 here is CASSLEAGEKLFF. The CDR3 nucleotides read TGTGCCAGCAGCTTGGAGGCAGGGGAAAAACTGTTTTTT.

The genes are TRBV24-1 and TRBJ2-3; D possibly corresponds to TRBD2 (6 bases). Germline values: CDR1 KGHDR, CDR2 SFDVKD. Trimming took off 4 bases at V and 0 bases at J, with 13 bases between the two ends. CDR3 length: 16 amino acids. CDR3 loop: CATSDPDGTSTDTQYF. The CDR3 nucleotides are TGTGCCACCAGTGACCCCGACGGGACTAGCACAGATACGCAGTATTTT.

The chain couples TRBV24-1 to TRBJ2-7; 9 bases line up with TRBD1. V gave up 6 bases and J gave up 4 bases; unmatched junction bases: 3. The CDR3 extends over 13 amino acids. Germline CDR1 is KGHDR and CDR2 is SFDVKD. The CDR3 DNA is TGTGCCACCAGTCCGGGACAGGGTTACGAGCAGTACTTC. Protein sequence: CATSPGQGYEQYF.

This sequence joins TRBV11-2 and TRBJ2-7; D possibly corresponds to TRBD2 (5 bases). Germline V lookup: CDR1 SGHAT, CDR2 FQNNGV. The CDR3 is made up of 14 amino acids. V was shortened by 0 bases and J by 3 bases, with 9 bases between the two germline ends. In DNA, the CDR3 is TGTGCCAGCAGCTTAGAAGCGGAGATCTACGAGCAGTACTTC. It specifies CASSLEAEIYEQYF.

Written as DNA, the CDR3 is TGTGCCAGCAGTTTATTCCGAAACACCATATATTTT. Encoded protein: CASSLFRNTIYF. V is TRBV27 and J is TRBJ1-3; D gene ambiguous. The CDR3 contains 12 residues. Trimming stripped 1 base from V and 5 bases from J, with 3 bases between. Germline values: CDR1 MNHEY, CDR2 SMNVEV (reference sequence).

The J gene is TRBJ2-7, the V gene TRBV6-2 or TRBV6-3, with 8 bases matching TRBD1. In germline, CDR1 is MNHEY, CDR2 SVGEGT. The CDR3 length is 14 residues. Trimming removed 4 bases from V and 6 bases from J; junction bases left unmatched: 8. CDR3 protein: CASSSIRGPGEQYF. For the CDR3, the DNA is TGTGCCAGCAGTTCAATCAGGGGGCCTGGCGAGCAGTACTTC.

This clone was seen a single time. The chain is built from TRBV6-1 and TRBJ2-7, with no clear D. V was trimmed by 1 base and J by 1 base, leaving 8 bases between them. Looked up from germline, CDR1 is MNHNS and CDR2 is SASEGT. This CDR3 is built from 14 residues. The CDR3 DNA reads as TGTGCCAGCAGTGAAGGATTGCTTTCCTACGAGCAGTACTTC. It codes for CASSEGLLSYEQYF.

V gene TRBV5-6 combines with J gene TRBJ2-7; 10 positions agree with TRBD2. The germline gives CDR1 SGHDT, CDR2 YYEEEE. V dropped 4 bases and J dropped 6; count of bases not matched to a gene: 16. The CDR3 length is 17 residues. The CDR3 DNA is TGTGCCAGCAGCCCCGGGCTAGCGGGAGTCTTCGGGTCCGAGCAGTACTTC. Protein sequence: CASSPGLAGVFGSEQYF.

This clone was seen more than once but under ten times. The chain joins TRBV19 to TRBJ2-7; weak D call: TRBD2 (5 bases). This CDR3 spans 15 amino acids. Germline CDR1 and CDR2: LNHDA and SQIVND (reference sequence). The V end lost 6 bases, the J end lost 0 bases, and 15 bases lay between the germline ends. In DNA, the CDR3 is TGTGCCAGTAGGTCGAGCGGACTTAGCTCCTACGAGCAGTACTTC. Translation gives CASRSSGLSSYEQYF. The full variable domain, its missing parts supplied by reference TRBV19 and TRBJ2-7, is DGGITQSPKYLFRKEGQNVTLSCEQNLNHDAMYWYRQDPGQGLRLIYYSQIVNDFQKGDIAEGYSVSREKKESFPLTVTSAQKNPTAFYLCASRSSGLSSYEQYFGPGTRLTVT.

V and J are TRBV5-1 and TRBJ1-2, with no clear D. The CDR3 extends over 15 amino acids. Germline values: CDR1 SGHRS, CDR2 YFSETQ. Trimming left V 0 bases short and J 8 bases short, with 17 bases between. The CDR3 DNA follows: TGCGCCAGCAGCTTGGTCCAGGACGGGAAGCAGGGCTACACCTTC. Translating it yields CASSLVQDGKQGYTF.

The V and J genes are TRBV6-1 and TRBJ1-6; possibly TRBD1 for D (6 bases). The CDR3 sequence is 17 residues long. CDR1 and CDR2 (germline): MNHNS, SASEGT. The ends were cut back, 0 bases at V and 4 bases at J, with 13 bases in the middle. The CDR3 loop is CASSEAPGADYNSPLHF. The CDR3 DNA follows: TGTGCCAGCAGTGAAGCCCCGGGGGCAGATTATAATTCACCCCTCCACTTT.

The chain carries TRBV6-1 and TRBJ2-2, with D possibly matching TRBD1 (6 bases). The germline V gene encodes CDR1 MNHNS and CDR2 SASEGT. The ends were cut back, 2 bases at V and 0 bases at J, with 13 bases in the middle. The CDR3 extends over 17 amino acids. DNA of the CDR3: TGTGCCAGCAGTGAATCTCTGGGACAACCGAACACCGGGGAGCTGTTTTTT. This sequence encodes CASSESLGQPNTGELFF.

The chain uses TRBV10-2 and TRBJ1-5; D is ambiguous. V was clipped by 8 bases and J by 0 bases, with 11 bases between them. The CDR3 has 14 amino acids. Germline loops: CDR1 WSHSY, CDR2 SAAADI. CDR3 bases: TGCGCCAGCGGAGGGCTGTATAGCAATCAGCCCCAGCATTTT. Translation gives CASGGLYSNQPQHF.

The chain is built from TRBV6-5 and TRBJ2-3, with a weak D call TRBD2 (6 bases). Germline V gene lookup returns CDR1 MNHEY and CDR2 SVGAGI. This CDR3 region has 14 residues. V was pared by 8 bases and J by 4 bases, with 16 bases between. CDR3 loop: CASLPGVIADTQYF. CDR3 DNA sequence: TGTGCCAGCCTACCGGGAGTTATCGCAGATACGCAGTATTTT.

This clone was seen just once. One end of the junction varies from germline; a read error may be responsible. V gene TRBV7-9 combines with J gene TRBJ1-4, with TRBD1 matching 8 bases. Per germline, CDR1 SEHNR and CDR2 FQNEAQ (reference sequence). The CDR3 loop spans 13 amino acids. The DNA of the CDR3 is TGTGCCAGCAGTAAAGAGGATCGGGGACAGGCCTATTTT. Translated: CASSKEDRGQAYF. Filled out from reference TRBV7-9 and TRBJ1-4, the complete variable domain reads DTGVSQNPRHKITKRGQNVTFRCDPISEHNRLYWYRQTLGQGPEFLTYFQNEAQLEKSRLLSDRFSAERPKGSFSTLEIQRTEQGDSAMYLCASSKEDRGQAYFGSGTQLSVL.

Here the CDR3 DNA reads TGTGCCAGCAGCTTGGCTCGACTAGCGGGGAGCCAAGAGACCCAGTACTTC. Amino acid sequence: CASSLARLAGSQETQYF. This sequence joins TRBV5-5 and TRBJ2-5; 11 bases fit TRBD2. This CDR3 has 17 residues. Germline values: CDR1 SGHKS, CDR2 YYEKEE (reference sequence). The J segment lost 1 base and the V segment lost 0 bases, leaving 5 bases of the junction unmatched. Drawing the rest from reference TRBV5-5 and TRBJ2-5, the complete variable domain is DAGVTQSPTHLIKTRGQQVTLRCSPISGHKSVSWYQQVLGQGPQFIFQYYEKEERGRGNFPDRFSARQFPNYSSELNVNALLLGDSALYLCASSLARLAGSQETQYFGPGTRLLVL.

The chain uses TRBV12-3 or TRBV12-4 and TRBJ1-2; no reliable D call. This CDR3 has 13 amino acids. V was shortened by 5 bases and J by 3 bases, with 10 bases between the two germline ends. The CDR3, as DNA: TGTGCCAGCAGTCCAACAGAAGACTATGGCTACACCTTC. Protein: CASSPTEDYGYTF.

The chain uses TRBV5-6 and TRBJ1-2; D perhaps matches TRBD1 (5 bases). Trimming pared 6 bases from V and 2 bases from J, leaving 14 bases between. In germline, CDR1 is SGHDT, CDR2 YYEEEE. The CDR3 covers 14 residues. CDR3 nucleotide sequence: TGTGCCAGCACCCGGGGGAGACGCAACTATGGCTACACCTTC. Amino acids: CASTRGRRNYGYTF. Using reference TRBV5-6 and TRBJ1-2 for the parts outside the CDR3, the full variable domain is DAGVTQSPTHLIKTRGQQVTLRCSPKSGHDTVSWYQQALGQGPQFIFQYYEEEERQRGNFPDRFSGHQFPNYSSELNVNALLLGDSALYLCASTRGRRNYGYTFGSGTRLTVV.

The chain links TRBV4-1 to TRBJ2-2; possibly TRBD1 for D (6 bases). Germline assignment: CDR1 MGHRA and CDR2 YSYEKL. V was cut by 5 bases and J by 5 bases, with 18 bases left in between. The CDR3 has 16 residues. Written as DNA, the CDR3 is TGCGCCAGCAGCGAAACCCAGGGGCTGGGGACCGGGGAGCTGTTTTTT. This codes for CASSETQGLGTGELFF.

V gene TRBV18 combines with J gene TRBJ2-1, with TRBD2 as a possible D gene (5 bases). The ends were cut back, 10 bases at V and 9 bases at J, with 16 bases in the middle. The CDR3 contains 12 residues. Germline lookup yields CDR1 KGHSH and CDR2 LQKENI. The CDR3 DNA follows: TGTGCCACCTCCCGACGCGGGTTTGAGCAGTTCTTC. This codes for CATSRRGFEQFF. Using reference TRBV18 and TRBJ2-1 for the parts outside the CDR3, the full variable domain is NAGVMQNPRHLVRRRGQEARLRCSPMKGHSHVYWYRQLPEEGLKFMVYLQKENIIDESGMPKERFSAEFPKEGPSILRIQQVVRGDSAAYFCATSRRGFEQFFGPGTRLTVL.

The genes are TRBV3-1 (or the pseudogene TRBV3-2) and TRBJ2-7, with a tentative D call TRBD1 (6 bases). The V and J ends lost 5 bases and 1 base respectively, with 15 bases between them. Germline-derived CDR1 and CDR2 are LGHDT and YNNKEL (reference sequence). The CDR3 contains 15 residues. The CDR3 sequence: CASSTQQGGSYEQYF. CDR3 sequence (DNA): TGTGCCAGCAGCACACAACAGGGTGGTTCCTACGAGCAGTACTTC.

CDR3: CASSPDSGRANTGELFF. The DNA for the CDR3 is TGTGCCAGCTCACCTGATAGCGGGAGGGCCAACACCGGGGAGCTGTTTTTT. This rearrangement joins TRBV18 to TRBJ2-2; 11 bases fit TRBD2. This CDR3 contains 17 residues. CDR1 and CDR2 (germline): KGHSH, LQKENI. J gave up 2 bases and V 3 bases, and 5 bases lay outside the gene matches. The variable domain in full, with the rest retrieved from reference TRBV18 and TRBJ2-2, is NAGVMQNPRHLVRRRGQEARLRCSPMKGHSHVYWYRQLPEEGLKFMVYLQKENIIDESGMPKERFSAEFPKEGPSILRIQQVVRGDSAAYFCASSPDSGRANTGELFFGEGSRLTVL.